This entry lists 18 T cell receptor beta chains sequenced from one sample in a study of shared clonotypes between healthy human individuals. The table came from immunoSEQ multiplex PCR; TCRdb's copy has only in-frame clones and leaves some out. The table records around 180,000 clones, just under 95% of them present only once. Sequenced sample: naive CD4+ T cells sorted from blood. Stated subset: CD45RA+ positively selected. The receptors were sampled from a woman aged 25 to 39 in good health.

This rearrangement joins TRBV5-1 to TRBJ1-4, with unresolved D. The germline V and J ends were trimmed by 0 bases and 4 bases, with 10 bases remaining between them. The CDR3 has 15 amino acids. CDR1 and CDR2 from the germline V gene are SGHRS and YFSETQ. CDR3 coding DNA: TGCGCCAGCAGCTTGGTAGGGCGGAATAATGAAAAACTGTTTTTT. It translates to CASSLVGRNNEKLFF.

Only one count was recorded for this clone. The V call is TRBV11-2, the J call TRBJ2-7; no firm D call. The CDR3 has 15 amino acids. Trimming removed 4 bases from V and 4 bases from J, with 17 bases in between. CDR1 and CDR2 from the germline V gene are SGHAT and FQNNGV. The CDR3 region has the DNA TGTGCCAGCAGCTCACGCGGCCCGCGAGGTTACGAGCAGTACTTC. Protein sequence: CASSSRGPRGYEQYF. Full variable domain (rest looked up from reference TRBV11-2 and TRBJ2-7): EAGVAQSPRYKIIEKRQSVAFWCNPISGHATLYWYQQILGQGPKLLIQFQNNGVVDDSQLPKDRFSAERLKGVDSTLKIQPAKLEDSAVYLCASSSRGPRGYEQYFGPGTRLTVT.

This clone showed up just a few times. V usage is TRBV7-9 and J usage is TRBJ2-7, with D perhaps TRBD1 (6 bases). CDR3 length: 15 residues. V was trimmed by 1 base and J by 5 bases, leaving 15 bases between them. Germline-derived CDR1 and CDR2 are SEHNR and FQNEAQ (reference sequence). This chain's CDR3 is CASSLGPGAQDEQYF. The CDR3 DNA follows: TGTGCCAGCAGCTTAGGCCCAGGGGCCCAGGACGAGCAGTACTTC.

This clone has more than one count but fewer than ten. The rearrangement joins TRBV7-2 to TRBJ1-1; a weak D match, TRBD1 (6 bases). V dropped 5 bases and J dropped 1 base, with 11 bases sitting between them. Germline values: CDR1 SGHTA, CDR2 FQGNSA. This CDR3 contains 14 residues. CDR3 nucleotide sequence: TGTGCCAGCAGCCAGCAACAGGGGAACACTGAAGCTTTCTTT. It specifies CASSQQQGNTEAFF.

This chain connects TRBV10-3 to TRBJ1-1; 7 bases match TRBD1. There are 11 residues in the CDR3. Germline V gene lookup returns CDR1 ENHRY and CDR2 SYGVKD. V gave up 6 bases and J gave up 7 bases; unmatched junction bases: 2. The CDR3 sequence: CAISGDSEAFF. CDR3 DNA sequence: TGTGCCATCAGCGGGGACAGTGAAGCTTTCTTT.

J is TRBJ2-7 and V is TRBV5-1, with D tentatively TRBD1 (6 bases). CDR1 and CDR2 from the germline V gene are SGHRS and YFSETQ. V was clipped by 5 bases and J by 2 bases, with 11 bases between them. The CDR3 is made up of 13 amino acids. In DNA, the CDR3 is TGCGCCAGCAGGGGACGGGACACCTACGAGCAGTACTTC. The encoded protein is CASRGRDTYEQYF.

The chain has TRBV5-1 and TRBJ1-1; D is undetermined. Germline V gives CDR1 SGHRS, CDR2 YFSETQ. V lost 0 bases to trimming and J lost 0 bases, with 6 bases between them. The length of the CDR3 is 14 residues. The DNA of the CDR3 is TGCGCCAGCAGCTTGGGCAGTGTGAACACTGAAGCTTTCTTT. As protein: CASSLGSVNTEAFF.

The CDR3 region has the DNA TGTGCCAGCAGCCAAGATCTTTTACTAGCGGGAGACAACGAGCAGTACTTC. Translating gives CASSQDLLLAGDNEQYF. V and J are TRBV14 and TRBJ2-5; 11 bases align to TRBD2. The J call is uncertain, as TRBJ2-7 better fits the DNA end. This CDR3 is built from 17 residues. CDR1 SGHDN and CDR2 FVKESK come from the germline V gene.

The genes are TRBV19 and TRBJ2-5, with 9 positions matching TRBD1. The J call is doubtful: the DNA matches TRBJ2-7 better. The CDR3 covers 17 residues. Germline values: CDR1 LNHDA, CDR2 SQIVND (reference sequence). CDR3 sequence: CASSRRTGAITSYEQYF. The CDR3 nucleotides are TGTGCCAGTAGTAGGCGGACAGGGGCCATCACTTCCTACGAGCAGTACTTC.

The J gene is TRBJ2-7, the V gene TRBV7-2; D remains ambiguous. The CDR3 has 14 residues. Germline V gives CDR1 SGHTA, CDR2 FQGNSA. V gave up 0 bases and J gave up 1 base, with 7 bases separating them. CDR3 in amino acids: CASSLAVHSYEQYF. The CDR3 nucleotides read TGTGCCAGCAGCTTAGCGGTCCATTCCTACGAGCAGTACTTC.

This clone was observed once. The chain joins TRBV28 to TRBJ2-5, with D maybe TRBD1 (5 bases). The germline gives CDR1 MDHEN, CDR2 SYDVKM. Deletions cut 1 base from V and 4 bases from J, with 16 bases between. This CDR3 contains 16 residues. The CDR3 DNA follows: TGTGCCAGCAGTTTATCTCCTGGGGCGCGTATAGAGACCCAGTACTTC. Translated, it gives CASSLSPGARIETQYF. Complete variable domain (other parts from reference TRBV28 and TRBJ2-5): DVKVTQSSRYLVKRTGEKVFLECVQDMDHENMFWYRQDPGLGLRLIYFSYDVKMKEKGDIPEGYSVSREKKERFSLILESASTNQTSMYLCASSLSPGARIETQYFGPGTRLLVL.

The chain links TRBV6-4 to TRBJ1-2; 9 nucleotides line up with TRBD1. Germline V gene lookup returns CDR1 MRHNA and CDR2 SNTAGT. The V gene end was trimmed by 3 bases and the J gene end by 8 bases; junction bases not matched to a gene: 4. The CDR3 is made up of 13 amino acids. In nucleotides, the CDR3 is TGTGCCAGCAGTGAGCAAACAGGGGGCGGCTACACCTTC. Its protein is CASSEQTGGGYTF.

This chain links TRBV5-4 with TRBJ2-1, with D perhaps matching TRBD2 (6 bases). The length of the CDR3 is 15 residues. CDR1 and CDR2 (germline): SGHNT, YYREEE (reference sequence). V lost 4 bases and J 0 bases, leaving 11 bases between the germline ends. CDR3 nucleotides: TGTGCCAGCAGCCGGGGGACTTTCTCCTACAATGAGCAGTTCTTC. Its translation: CASSRGTFSYNEQFF. The full variable domain, with the rest looked up from reference TRBV5-4 and TRBJ2-1, is ETGVTQSPTHLIKTRGQQVTLRCSSQSGHNTVSWYQQALGQGPQFIFQYYREEENGRGNFPPRFSGLQFPNYSSELNVNALELDDSALYLCASSRGTFSYNEQFFGPGTRLTVL.

This chain connects TRBV10-3 to TRBJ1-4, with D unclear. CDR1 ENHRY and CDR2 SYGVKD come from the germline V gene. The CDR3 has 15 residues. Deletions cut 4 bases from V and 8 bases from J, with 17 bases between. The CDR3 is CAISVRGGIGEKLFF. CDR3 bases: TGTGCCATCAGTGTGAGAGGAGGGATCGGAGAAAAACTGTTTTTT.

This chain connects TRBV11-2 to TRBJ2-1; the D gene is possibly TRBD1 (5 bases). Germline V lookup: CDR1 SGHAT, CDR2 FQNNGV. Trimming took 5 bases from V and 4 from J, leaving 12 bases between them. This CDR3 comprises 14 residues. CDR3 sequence reads: CASSPLTEYNEQFF. CDR3 in DNA: TGTGCCAGCAGCCCCCTGACAGAATACAATGAGCAGTTCTTC.

This sequence joins TRBV11-3 and TRBJ2-7; D ambiguous. V gave up 1 base and J gave up 4 bases, with 11 bases separating them. The CDR3 is made up of 14 amino acids. Germline lookup yields CDR1 SGHNT and CDR2 YENEEA. In nucleotides, the CDR3 is TGTGCCAGCAGCTTAGCGCCCAGAGCTTACGAGCAGTACTTC. Protein product: CASSLAPRAYEQYF.

Only one count was recorded for this clone. The genes are TRBV10-3 and TRBJ1-1; D is unclear. CDR3 size: 13 residues. Looked up from germline, CDR1 is ENHRY and CDR2 is SYGVKD. Trimming left V 6 bases short and J 2 bases short, with 10 bases between. Here the CDR3 reads CAIRREPNTEAFF. CDR3 coding DNA: TGTGCCATCAGAAGGGAGCCCAACACTGAAGCTTTCTTT.

This rearrangement joins TRBV6-1 to TRBJ2-7; 8 bases line up with TRBD1. The CDR3 has 13 amino acids. Germline values: CDR1 MNHNS, CDR2 SASEGT. The ends lost 5 bases at V and 6 bases at J; junction bases unmatched: 6. The chain's CDR3 is CASSSDRVGEQYF. The CDR3 coding sequence is TGTGCCAGCAGTTCGGACAGGGTGGGCGAGCAGTACTTC.